This paragraph reports one T cell receptor beta chain. What it binds is not known. The V gene lost 3 bases and the J gene lost 4 bases, with 12 bases spanning the gap. CDR1 and CDR2 from the germline V gene are MGHDK and SYGVNS. The CDR3 spans 14 residues. The data derive from a study of shared clonotypes between healthy human individuals. Turning to the study itself: Those who served as donors were a couple of women and three men between the ages of 18 and 49. General study results and limits: The study found roughly 5% of naive CD4 clonotypes shared across a few donors.

Assay: immunoSEQ multiplex PCR; the TCRdb copy retains only in-frame clones and omits some. This repertoire shows 2 million to 2.5 million clones, less than 95% found once; its top ten account for roughly 0.34%. A CD45RA-negative memory subset and a CD45RA+ naive subset were separated from the CD4+ cells. The sample was naive CD4+ T cells from PBMCs. Subset here: CD45RA+ positively selected. The chain couples TRBV25-1 to TRBJ2-5; D possibly corresponds to TRBD2 (7 bases). The TCR originated in a man aged 18 to 29 in good health. Some clones in this sample may be carry-over from other donors' samples. CDR3 sequence reads: CASSEGGGGETQYF. The CDR3 nucleotides read TGTGCCAGCAGTGAGGGAGGGGGGGGAGAGACCCAGTACTTC.